The 6 T cell receptor beta chains below come from one sample, sequenced in a study of T cell responses to AZD1222 COVID-19 vaccine. Only in-frame clones appear in the TCRdb table, and some are missing; sequencing was by immunoSEQ multiplex PCR. The data contain about 120,000 clones, about 91% of them seen just once; the ten biggest clones take up 1.7%. Specimen: peripheral blood, collected on day 0 of AZD1222 vaccination. Source of these receptors: an adult in good health.

The V gene is TRBV27, the J gene TRBJ1-5; D gene unclear. This CDR3 contains 13 residues. V dropped 6 bases and J dropped 3 bases, with 9 bases sitting between them. The germline CDR1 and CDR2 sequences are MNHEY and SMNVEV (reference sequence). The CDR3 here is CASSAKNNQPQHF. The CDR3 DNA reads as TGTGCCAGCAGCGCAAAAAACAATCAGCCCCAGCATTTT.

The V and J genes are TRBV7-9 and TRBJ1-3; 8 bases agree with TRBD1. The CDR3 is 14 amino acids. Germline lookup yields CDR1 SEHNR and CDR2 FQNEAQ (reference sequence). The V gene end was trimmed by 5 bases and the J gene end by 3 bases; junction bases not matched to a gene: 3. This CDR3 reads CASSRTGFGNTIYF. CDR3 DNA: TGTGCCAGCAGCCGGACAGGGTTTGGAAACACCATATATTTT.

The rearrangement joins TRBV30 to TRBJ1-2; D remains unclear. CDR3 length equals 17 residues. The V end was cut by 0 bases, the J end by 8 bases, with 25 bases between. Germline-derived CDR1 and CDR2 are GTSNPN and SVGIG (reference sequence). This CDR3 reads CAWSVSRVFNWRTGYTF. The CDR3 DNA sequence: TGTGCCTGGAGTGTGTCGCGTGTGTTCAATTGGCGGACGGGCTACACCTTC. Full variable domain (remainder filled in from reference TRBV30 and TRBJ1-2): SQTIHQWPATLVQPVGSPLSLECTVEGTSNPNLYWYRQAAGRGLQLLFYSVGIGQISSEVPQNLSASRPQDRQFILSSKKLLLSDSGFYLCAWSVSRVFNWRTGYTFGSGTRLTVV.

This chain uses TRBV3-1 (or the pseudogene TRBV3-2) with TRBJ2-7; a possible D gene is TRBD1 (5 bases). The CDR3 is made up of 13 amino acids. The V gene's germline CDR1 is LGHDT and CDR2 YNNKEL (reference sequence). The V and J ends lost 4 bases and 8 bases respectively, with 15 bases between them. CDR3 protein: CASSLEGVTKQYF. The CDR3 DNA reads as TGTGCCAGCAGCCTGGAAGGGGTTACGAAGCAGTACTTC.

V and J are TRBV7-2 and TRBJ1-4, with no clear D. The CDR3 spans 14 residues. Germline loops: CDR1 SGHTA, CDR2 FQGNSA. V lost 1 base and J lost 2, with 5 bases in between. CDR3 DNA: TGTGCCAGCAGCTTAGGACTCACTAATGAAAAACTGTTTTTT. Amino acids: CASSLGLTNEKLFF. Drawing the rest from reference TRBV7-2 and TRBJ1-4, the complete variable domain is GAGVSQSPSNKVTEKGKDVELRCDPISGHTALYWYRQSLGQGLEFLIYFQGNSAPDKSGLPSDRFSAERTGGSVSTLTIQRTQQEDSAVYLCASSLGLTNEKLFFGSGTQLSVL.

The genes are TRBV7-9 and TRBJ1-4; D gene unclear. The germline gives CDR1 SEHNR, CDR2 FQNEAQ (reference sequence). Trimming shortened V by 5 bases and J by 1 base, and 11 bases separated the two germline ends. This CDR3 spans 15 amino acids. The CDR3 DNA follows: TGTGCCAGCAGCCCCGGACGGAGAACTAATGAAAAACTGTTTTTT. This sequence encodes CASSPGRRTNEKLFF.